The rows below give T cell receptor beta chains drawn from one sample of a study of identical twins. TCRdb ran MiXCR on the 5' RACE reads and lists one entry per CDR3 protein. The table shows about 470,000 distinct CDR3 sequences, with approximately 24% occurring only once. The same data also went into a second study, on T cells expressing NK-cell markers.

Specimen: CD4+ T cells sorted from blood. Every receptor here comes from a woman between 18 and 30 years old in good health. The CDR3 runs from the conserved cysteine through the conserved F or W. Each record gives: D gene, J gene, clone size, V gene, CDR3 DNA, CDR3 protein. D genes are given only for firm matches. Rows give clone size only sometimes, using once, few, many, or a class for an expanded clone.

D gene: NA
J gene: TRBJ2-1
clone size: NA
V gene: TRBV5-4
CDR3 DNA: TGTGCCAGCAGCTTGGGCAGGGTCAATGAGCAGTTCTTC
CDR3 protein: CASSLGRVNEQFF

D gene: NA
J gene: TRBJ2-3
clone size: few
V gene: TRBV5-1
CDR3 DNA: TGCGCCAGCAGCTTGCTTGGGACAAGGACTTTGACAGATACGCAGTATTTT
CDR3 protein: CASSLLGTRTLTDTQYF

D gene: TRBD1
J gene: TRBJ2-4
clone size: NA
V gene: TRBV9
CDR3 DNA: TGTGCCAGCAGCGTAGAGGGGACAGGGTATGCCGAAAACATTCAGTACTTC
CDR3 protein: CASSVEGTGYAENIQYF

D gene: TRBD2
J gene: TRBJ2-1
clone size: few
V gene: TRBV6-5
CDR3 DNA: TGTGCCAGCAGTTGGGGACTAGCGGGTGCCTACAATGAGCAGTTCTTC
CDR3 protein: CASSWGLAGAYNEQFF

D gene: TRBD1
J gene: TRBJ2-5
clone size: NA
V gene: TRBV5-5
CDR3 DNA: TGTGCCAGCAGCTTGGAGGGACAGGGGACGACCCAGTACTTC
CDR3 protein: CASSLEGQGTTQYF

D gene: NA
J gene: TRBJ2-3
clone size: NA
V gene: TRBV20-1
CDR3 DNA: TGCAGTGCCCGACCGCAGGGTGGGACAGATACGCAGTATTTT
CDR3 protein: CSARPQGGTDTQYF

D gene: NA
J gene: TRBJ2-7
clone size: NA
V gene: TRBV30
CDR3 DNA: TGTGCCCTAGGCAAATACTACGAGCAGTACTTC
CDR3 protein: CALGKYYEQYF

D gene: NA
J gene: TRBJ2-7
clone size: few
V gene: TRBV25-1
CDR3 DNA: TGTGCCAGCAGTGAAGGGGACATCCGGGACGAGCAGTACTTC
CDR3 protein: CASSEGDIRDEQYF

D gene: TRBD2
J gene: TRBJ2-1
clone size: few
V gene: TRBV18
CDR3 DNA: TGTGCCAGCTCACAGGGACTAGCGGGCTCCTACAATGAGCAGTTCTTC
CDR3 protein: CASSQGLAGSYNEQFF

D gene: NA
J gene: TRBJ2-7
clone size: few
V gene: TRBV4-3
CDR3 DNA: TGCGCCAGCAGCCGCACTATAGCAGAGAGCTCCTACGAGCAGTACTTC
CDR3 protein: CASSRTIAESSYEQYF

D gene: NA
J gene: TRBJ2-7
clone size: NA
V gene: TRBV7-8
CDR3 DNA: TGTGCCAGCAGCTACAACCCCCGAGGGGGCGAGCAGTACTTC
CDR3 protein: CASSYNPRGGEQYF

D gene: NA
J gene: TRBJ2-1
clone size: NA
V gene: TRBV7-8
CDR3 DNA: TGTGCCAGCAGCTTAGAACTAGCATGGGATCAGCAGTTCTTC
CDR3 protein: CASSLELAWDQQFF

D gene: NA
J gene: TRBJ2-2
clone size: few
V gene: TRBV5-5
CDR3 DNA: TGTGCCAGCAGCTTGGGGATTGACACCGGGGAGCTGTTTTTT
CDR3 protein: CASSLGIDTGELFF

D gene: NA
J gene: TRBJ2-1
clone size: NA
V gene: TRBV20-1
CDR3 DNA: TGCAGTGCTAAGGGCGTCTACAATGAGCAGTTCTTC
CDR3 protein: CSAKGVYNEQFF

D gene: NA
J gene: TRBJ2-1
clone size: few
V gene: TRBV5-8
CDR3 DNA: TGTGCCAGCACCCCGTCTGGTCTCAATGAGCAGTTCTTC
CDR3 protein: CASTPSGLNEQFF

D gene: NA
J gene: TRBJ2-2
clone size: NA
V gene: TRBV12-5
CDR3 DNA: TGTGCTAGTGGTTCCCCGGGACGGGACACCGGGGAGCTGTTTTTT
CDR3 protein: CASGSPGRDTGELFF

D gene: TRBD2
J gene: TRBJ2-5
clone size: few
V gene: TRBV5-1
CDR3 DNA: TGCGCCAGCAGAGTCGGCGGGGGGACCCAAGAGACCCAGTACTTC
CDR3 protein: CASRVGGGTQETQYF

D gene: NA
J gene: TRBJ2-7
clone size: NA
V gene: TRBV10-3
CDR3 DNA: TGTGCCATCAGTGAGAGCGTCGGAGGGTCCCTCTCCTACGAGCAGTACTTC
CDR3 protein: CAISESVGGSLSYEQYF

D gene: NA
J gene: TRBJ2-5
clone size: many
V gene: TRBV5-1
CDR3 DNA: TGCGCCAGCAGCTCCGGAGGAGGAGAGACCCAGTACTTC
CDR3 protein: CASSSGGGETQYF

D gene: TRBD1
J gene: TRBJ2-1
clone size: NA
V gene: TRBV5-1
CDR3 DNA: TGCGCCAGCAGCATGACAGGGAGCTCCTACAATGAGCAGTTCTTC
CDR3 protein: CASSMTGSSYNEQFF

D gene: NA
J gene: TRBJ1-1
clone size: many
V gene: TRBV12-3/TRBV12-4
CDR3 DNA: TGTGCCAGCCTGGATAACATGAACACTGAAGCTTTCTTT
CDR3 protein: CASLDNMNTEAFF

D gene: NA
J gene: TRBJ2-3
clone size: few
V gene: TRBV12-3/TRBV12-4
CDR3 DNA: TGTGCCAGCACACTCGGGAGTACAGATACGCAGTATTTT
CDR3 protein: CASTLGSTDTQYF

D gene: TRBD2
J gene: TRBJ2-1
clone size: few
V gene: TRBV3-1
CDR3 DNA: TGTGCCAGCACCGGGGAGCGGGGGTACAATGAGCAGTTCTTC
CDR3 protein: CASTGERGYNEQFF

D gene: TRBD2
J gene: TRBJ2-7
clone size: NA
V gene: TRBV6-1
CDR3 DNA: TGTGCCAGCAGTCGTACCGGGACTAGTACCTACGAGCAGTACTTC
CDR3 protein: CASSRTGTSTYEQYF

D gene: TRBD1
J gene: TRBJ2-3
clone size: NA
V gene: TRBV11-2
CDR3 DNA: TGTGCCAGCAGGACCCCGACAGGGGGTACGCAGTATTTT
CDR3 protein: CASRTPTGGTQYF

D gene: TRBD1
J gene: TRBJ1-2
clone size: NA
V gene: TRBV29-1
CDR3 DNA: TGCAGCGTTGAGTTTGGAGGGGGCGCGAGATACACCTTC
CDR3 protein: CSVEFGGGARYTF

D gene: TRBD1
J gene: TRBJ1-1
clone size: NA
V gene: TRBV6-5
CDR3 DNA: TGTGCCAGCAGTTACGGCCGTCCGGGACAGGGTAGTGAAGCTTTCTTT
CDR3 protein: CASSYGRPGQGSEAFF

D gene: TRBD1
J gene: TRBJ2-3
clone size: NA
V gene: TRBV20-1
CDR3 DNA: TGCAGTGTACCGAACAAACAGGGGGCAGATACGCAGTATTTT
CDR3 protein: CSVPNKQGADTQYF

D gene: NA
J gene: TRBJ2-2
clone size: many
V gene: TRBV12-3/TRBV12-4
CDR3 DNA: TGTGCCAGCAGGGCCTTAAGGGGCACCGGGGAGCTGTTTTTT
CDR3 protein: CASRALRGTGELFF

D gene: TRBD2
J gene: TRBJ2-4
clone size: few
V gene: TRBV20-1
CDR3 DNA: TGCAGTGCTACCCGACTAGCGGGGGGACTGTTAGCCAAAAACATTCAGTACTTC
CDR3 protein: CSATRLAGGLLAKNIQYF

D gene: NA
J gene: TRBJ2-2
clone size: few
V gene: TRBV5-5
CDR3 DNA: TGTGCCAGCAGCCCACAGTCGTCGGCCGGGACCGGGGAGCTGTTTTTT
CDR3 protein: CASSPQSSAGTGELFF

D gene: NA
J gene: TRBJ2-2
clone size: few
V gene: TRBV2
CDR3 DNA: TGTGCCAGCAGTGAAGCCCTCGGGAGAGGGAACACCGGGGAGCTGTTTTTT
CDR3 protein: CASSEALGRGNTGELFF

D gene: TRBD1
J gene: TRBJ2-7
clone size: NA
V gene: TRBV20-1
CDR3 DNA: TGCAGTGCTATTACTCCCGGGACAGGGGACGAGCAGTACTTC
CDR3 protein: CSAITPGTGDEQYF

D gene: NA
J gene: TRBJ2-1
clone size: few
V gene: TRBV10-2
CDR3 DNA: TGCGCCAGCAAGTCAAGCTCCTACAATGAGCAGTTCTTC
CDR3 protein: CASKSSSYNEQFF

D gene: NA
J gene: TRBJ1-5
clone size: NA
V gene: TRBV7-8
CDR3 DNA: TGTGCCAGCAGCTTAGGGTCAGCCGCGCAGCCCCAGCATTTT
CDR3 protein: CASSLGSAAQPQHF

D gene: NA
J gene: TRBJ1-2
clone size: NA
V gene: TRBV15
CDR3 DNA: TGTGCCACCAGCGTGGGACGGAACTATGGCTACACCTTC
CDR3 protein: CATSVGRNYGYTF

D gene: NA
J gene: TRBJ2-1
clone size: NA
V gene: TRBV12-3/TRBV12-4
CDR3 DNA: TGTGCCAGCAGGTTCGGGACGACTCGTCCGGGAAATGAGCAGTTCTTC
CDR3 protein: CASRFGTTRPGNEQFF

D gene: TRBD2
J gene: TRBJ2-1
clone size: NA
V gene: TRBV28
CDR3 DNA: TGTGCCAGCAGTCTCCCGCGGGGGGGAGGCCCCCCTGCGTTCTTC
CDR3 protein: CASSLPRGGGPPAFF

D gene: TRBD2
J gene: TRBJ2-1
clone size: few
V gene: TRBV3-1
CDR3 DNA: TGTGCCAGCAGCCAGATCCGGGACTATGAGAATGAGCAGTTCTTC
CDR3 protein: CASSQIRDYENEQFF

D gene: NA
J gene: TRBJ2-1
clone size: NA
V gene: TRBV10-3
CDR3 DNA: TGTGCCATCAGTGGGAGCGAGGGGAATGAGCAGTTCTTC
CDR3 protein: CAISGSEGNEQFF

D gene: NA
J gene: TRBJ2-3
clone size: NA
V gene: TRBV6-1
CDR3 DNA: TGTGCCAGCAGTAGCCGGGGTGGTAAAGATACGCAGTATTTT
CDR3 protein: CASSSRGGKDTQYF

D gene: NA
J gene: TRBJ1-1
clone size: NA
V gene: TRBV4-3
CDR3 DNA: TGCGCCAGCAGCCAAGACTCGACAGTGAACACTGAAGCTTTCTTT
CDR3 protein: CASSQDSTVNTEAFF

D gene: NA
J gene: TRBJ2-1
clone size: NA
V gene: TRBV20-1
CDR3 DNA: TGCAGTGCTAGAGAGGCCCATAATGAGCAGTTCTTC
CDR3 protein: CSAREAHNEQFF

D gene: NA
J gene: TRBJ2-3
clone size: few
V gene: TRBV5-1
CDR3 DNA: TGCGCCAGCAGCGGGGAAGCGGGCACAGATACGCAGTATTTT
CDR3 protein: CASSGEAGTDTQYF

D gene: TRBD1
J gene: TRBJ2-3
clone size: NA
V gene: TRBV5-1
CDR3 DNA: TGCGCCAGCAGCGACACAGGGGGCACCACAGATACGCAGTATTTT
CDR3 protein: CASSDTGGTTDTQYF

D gene: TRBD2
J gene: TRBJ2-7
clone size: NA
V gene: TRBV30
CDR3 DNA: TGTGCCTGGAGCGTCGCGTCTAGCGGGAGGCTCCCTCGCGAGCAGTACTTC
CDR3 protein: CAWSVASSGRLPREQYF

D gene: NA
J gene: TRBJ2-5
clone size: many
V gene: TRBV5-1
CDR3 DNA: TGCGCCAGCAGCGGGGAGCGGTCCGAAGAGACCCAGTACTTC
CDR3 protein: CASSGERSEETQYF

D gene: TRBD2
J gene: TRBJ2-1
clone size: few
V gene: TRBV20-1
CDR3 DNA: TGCAGTGCTCCCTCGTCGGCGGGAGAGTCGAATGAGCAGTTCTTC
CDR3 protein: CSAPSSAGESNEQFF

D gene: TRBD2
J gene: TRBJ2-5
clone size: NA
V gene: TRBV6-5
CDR3 DNA: TGTGCCAGCAGTTCCACCCTAGCGGGAGGACAAGAGACCCAGTACTTC
CDR3 protein: CASSSTLAGGQETQYF

D gene: TRBD2
J gene: TRBJ2-5
clone size: NA
V gene: TRBV5-1
CDR3 DNA: TGCGCCAGCAGCTTGGCCGAGGCGGGAGGAAGTGGCCAGCACTTC
CDR3 protein: CASSLAEAGGSGQHF

D gene: NA
J gene: TRBJ1-4
clone size: many
V gene: TRBV3-1
CDR3 DNA: TGTGCCAGCAGCCATGGTTTCAGAGGAAATGAAAAACTGTTTTTT
CDR3 protein: CASSHGFRGNEKLFF

D gene: NA
J gene: TRBJ2-7
clone size: NA
V gene: TRBV6-1
CDR3 DNA: TGTGCCAGCAGCTCACGCCACTACAGCCCCTACGAGCAGTACTTC
CDR3 protein: CASSSRHYSPYEQYF

D gene: NA
J gene: TRBJ2-2
clone size: few
V gene: TRBV18
CDR3 DNA: TGTGCCAGCTCACCAAGTCGGATGAACACCGGGGAGCTGTTTTTT
CDR3 protein: CASSPSRMNTGELFF

D gene: TRBD2
J gene: TRBJ2-3
clone size: NA
V gene: TRBV20-1
CDR3 DNA: TGCAGTGCTGTCACTAGCGGGAGGGCCCTGGATACGCAGTATTTT
CDR3 protein: CSAVTSGRALDTQYF

D gene: NA
J gene: TRBJ1-1
clone size: NA
V gene: TRBV6-1
CDR3 DNA: TGTGCCAGCAGTGGGTTCGTGGTCACTGAAGCTTTCTTT
CDR3 protein: CASSGFVVTEAFF

D gene: TRBD2
J gene: TRBJ2-2
clone size: NA
V gene: TRBV10-1
CDR3 DNA: TGCGCCAGCAGTGATCGTGGAACTAGCGGAACCGGGGAGCTGTTTTTT
CDR3 protein: CASSDRGTSGTGELFF

D gene: NA
J gene: TRBJ1-4
clone size: few
V gene: TRBV19
CDR3 DNA: TGTGCCAGTACAGGGCTACAGAATGAAAAACTGTTTTTT
CDR3 protein: CASTGLQNEKLFF

D gene: NA
J gene: TRBJ2-1
clone size: NA
V gene: TRBV5-6
CDR3 DNA: TGTGCCAGCAGACCCGAGGTCAGGGGCGGCAATGAGCAGTTCTTC
CDR3 protein: CASRPEVRGGNEQFF

D gene: TRBD2
J gene: TRBJ2-5
clone size: few
V gene: TRBV6-5
CDR3 DNA: TGTGCCAGCAGTTTGGCTAGCGGGAGAGGGGGAGAGACCCAGTACTTC
CDR3 protein: CASSLASGRGGETQYF

D gene: TRBD2
J gene: TRBJ2-1
clone size: few
V gene: TRBV5-1
CDR3 DNA: TGCGCCAGCAGCTTGGAGACTAGCGGTCACCCAGGGAATGAGCAGTTCTTC
CDR3 protein: CASSLETSGHPGNEQFF